One sample yielded the 19 T cell receptor beta chains listed below, sequenced in a study of early stage breast cancer tumors (dated by TCRdb to about 2017). The protocol used for the library was the immunoSEQ multiplex PCR assay. Held by TCRdb, this immuneACCESS table contains in-frame sequences only and omits some clones. Under half of the omission traces to an unresolved V gene where checked; the cause of the rest is unknown. Within this sample are roughly 30,000 clones, with about four fifths of them counted one time only. Over 8.5% of the sample is in the top ten clones. The sample taken for sequencing was blood. Every receptor here comes from a person in their fifties or sixties with breast cancer.

As DNA, the CDR3 is TGTGCCAGCAGCTATGACGGCAAGTACAATGAGCAGTTCTTC. Translation: CASSYDGKYNEQFF. V is TRBV6-1 and J is TRBJ2-1; D ambiguous. The length of the CDR3 is 14 residues. Germline CDR1 and CDR2: MNHNS and SASEGT. V was cut by 6 bases and J by 4 bases, with 13 bases left in between.

This clone came up a few times. V usage is TRBV7-9 and J usage is TRBJ1-1; tentatively, D is TRBD1 (5 bases). This CDR3 is 13 amino acids long. Per germline, CDR1 SEHNR and CDR2 FQNEAQ (reference sequence). Trimming cost V 5 bases and J 5 bases, with 12 bases left between them. The CDR3 protein is CASSQGLGTEAFF. CDR3 DNA sequence: TGTGCCAGCAGCCAGGGCCTCGGGACTGAAGCTTTCTTT.

This chain links TRBV5-1 with TRBJ1-2, with D unresolved. This CDR3 comprises 16 residues. The germline V and J ends were trimmed by 4 bases and 6 bases, with 22 bases remaining between them. Germline V lookup: CDR1 SGHRS, CDR2 YFSETQ. The CDR3 DNA is TGCGCCAGCAGCCTGATCCGGATGACCGGGCAGGATGGCTACACCTTC. Amino acids: CASSLIRMTGQDGYTF.

The V call is TRBV28, the J call TRBJ1-2; D gene uncertain. The V gene's germline CDR1 is MDHEN and CDR2 SYDVKM. The V gene lost 8 bases and the J gene lost 4 bases, with 14 bases spanning the gap. The CDR3 is made up of 13 amino acids. DNA of the CDR3: TGTGCCAGCCACGAGGGTGGCCTCTATGGCTACACCTTC. This gives the protein CASHEGGLYGYTF.

The J gene is TRBJ2-3, the V gene TRBV7-9; 8 bases fit TRBD1. The CDR3 extends over 13 amino acids. The V gene's germline CDR1 is SEHNR and CDR2 FQNEAQ (reference sequence). Unmatched junction bases numbered 5, after V lost 1 base and J lost 11 bases. CDR3 residues: CASSLELGTGQYF. CDR3 bases: TGTGCCAGCAGCTTAGAGCTCGGGACAGGGCAGTATTTT.

The CDR3 DNA sequence: TGTGCCAGCAGTTCCAATACCCATCAGCCCCAGCATTTT. Residues: CASSSNTHQPQHF. The chain joins TRBV6-6 to TRBJ1-5; D is unclear. The V end was cut by 4 bases, the J end by 5 bases, with 9 bases between. There are 13 residues in the CDR3. The germline CDR1 and CDR2 sequences are MNHNY and SVGAGI (reference sequence).

The chain is built from TRBV5-1 and TRBJ2-7; 9 bases are a match to TRBD1. Per the germline V gene, CDR1 is SGHRS and CDR2 is YFSETQ. Trimming at V came to 0 bases and at J to 5 bases, leaving 12 bases not matched to a gene. This CDR3 is built from 17 residues. This chain's CDR3 is CASSLGVVGTGTHEQYF. CDR3 DNA: TGCGCCAGCAGCTTGGGTGTGGTCGGGACAGGGACCCACGAGCAGTACTTC.

V and J are TRBV5-4 and TRBJ1-2; D uncertain. Germline loops: CDR1 SGHNT, CDR2 YYREEE (reference sequence). This CDR3 spans 14 amino acids. V dropped 5 bases and J dropped 0 bases, with 11 bases sitting between them. CDR3 region: CASSPKVTNYGYTF. CDR3 in DNA: TGTGCCAGCAGTCCGAAGGTTACTAACTATGGCTACACCTTC.

The chain carries TRBV30 and TRBJ2-7; 10 bases are a match to TRBD2. Trimming removed 2 bases from V and 3 bases from J; junction bases left unmatched: 7. The CDR3 spans 15 residues. Germline loops: CDR1 GTSNPN, CDR2 SVGIG (reference sequence). CDR3 sequence (DNA): TGTGCCTGGAGTCCACCCGGGACTAGCGTCTACGAGCAGTACTTC. Encoded protein: CAWSPPGTSVYEQYF.

The chain combines TRBV30 with TRBJ1-1; D gene unclear. The CDR3 runs to 13 residues. Germline V gene sequence: CDR1 GTSNPN, CDR2 SVGIG (reference sequence). Trimming left V 5 bases short and J 6 bases short, with 16 bases between. For the CDR3, the DNA is TGTGCCTGGTCTGCGGGCCAGCCGGCTGAAGCTTTCTTT. It is translated as CAWSAGQPAEAFF.

V usage is TRBV27 and J usage is TRBJ2-3; D ambiguous. Trimming left V 3 bases short and J 0 bases short, with 7 bases between. CDR1 and CDR2 from the germline V gene are MNHEY and SMNVEV (reference sequence). The CDR3 is 14 amino acids. The CDR3, as DNA: TGTGCCAGCAGTTTTCTATCTAGCACAGATACGCAGTATTTT. It is translated as CASSFLSSTDTQYF.

The chain joins TRBV28 to TRBJ2-7, with TRBD2 matching 12 bases. Germline V gene lookup returns CDR1 MDHEN and CDR2 SYDVKM. This CDR3 is 18 amino acids long. The V and J ends lost 4 bases and 0 bases, in that order; junction bases with no gene match: 10. Here the CDR3 DNA reads TGTGCCAGCAGTTCCCTCCCCCGACTAGCGGGGGCCTCCTACGAGCAGTACTTC. Translation: CASSSLPRLAGASYEQYF.

There are a few counts of this clone. This chain links TRBV9 with TRBJ2-7; D tentatively fits TRBD1 or TRBD2 (5 bases each). The ends were cut back, 8 bases at V and 0 bases at J, with 15 bases in the middle. Germline V lookup: CDR1 SGDLS, CDR2 YYNGEE. CDR3 length: 14 residues. CDR3 sequence reads: CARKGDGLSYEQYF. DNA for the CDR3: TGTGCCAGGAAAGGGGACGGACTCTCCTACGAGCAGTACTTC.

The V and J genes are TRBV9 and TRBJ2-3; no clear D gene. The CDR3 contains 17 residues. Germline V gives CDR1 SGDLS, CDR2 YYNGEE. Trimming took 4 bases from V and 0 from J, leaving 18 bases between them. The CDR3 DNA reads as TGTGCCAGCAGCAATGCGCAGACCACGCTTAGCACAGATACGCAGTATTTT. Its protein product is CASSNAQTTLSTDTQYF.

J is TRBJ2-1 and V is TRBV5-5; 13 bases are a match to TRBD2. The V and J ends lost 5 bases and 2 bases, in that order; junction bases with no gene match: 4. CDR1 and CDR2 from the germline V gene are SGHKS and YYEKEE (reference sequence). The CDR3 contains 16 residues. The CDR3 DNA reads TGTGCCAGCAGTCCCACTAGCGGGGGGGCCTACAATGAGCAGTTCTTC. Translation: CASSPTSGGAYNEQFF.

The V call is TRBV11-2, the J call TRBJ2-2, with 11 bases that match TRBD2. This CDR3 contains 18 residues. Germline CDR1 reads SGHAT; CDR2 reads FQNNGV. The junction had 17 bases not matched to a gene; V was cut back by 5 bases and J by 9 bases. CDR3 nucleotides: TGTGCCAGCAGCGTCCACCCGGGACTAGCGGAGGGGGGCCGGGAGCTGTTTTTT. Its protein is CASSVHPGLAEGGRELFF.

The chain combines TRBV4-3 with TRBJ1-1; a possible D gene is TRBD1 (6 bases). V was cut by 6 bases and J by 4 bases, with 15 bases left in between. Germline V gene lookup returns CDR1 LGHNA and CDR2 YSLEER. The CDR3 sequence is 14 residues long. The CDR3 DNA is TGCGCCAGCAGTCGGAATCAGGGGTTCACTGAAGCTTTCTTT. Encoded protein: CASSRNQGFTEAFF.

V usage is TRBV9 and J usage is TRBJ2-1; TRBD2 agrees at 8 bases. Germline V gene data show CDR1 as SGDLS and CDR2 as YYNGEE. The CDR3 loop spans 18 amino acids. After removal of 0 bases from V and 5 bases from J, the junction contained 13 bases not matched to a gene. The CDR3 protein is CASSVVGKAGARNNEQFF. The DNA for the CDR3 is TGTGCCAGCAGCGTAGTCGGCAAAGCGGGGGCCAGGAACAATGAGCAGTTCTTC.

The J gene is TRBJ2-5, the V gene TRBV7-2, with 11 bases lining up with TRBD2. Germline trimming cut 5 bases from V and 5 bases from J; bases unmatched to any gene: 7. This CDR3 contains 15 residues. Per the germline V gene, CDR1 is SGHTA and CDR2 is FQGNSA. CDR3 protein: CASSPIAGGPETQYF. DNA of the CDR3: TGTGCCAGCAGCCCTATAGCGGGAGGGCCGGAGACCCAGTACTTC.